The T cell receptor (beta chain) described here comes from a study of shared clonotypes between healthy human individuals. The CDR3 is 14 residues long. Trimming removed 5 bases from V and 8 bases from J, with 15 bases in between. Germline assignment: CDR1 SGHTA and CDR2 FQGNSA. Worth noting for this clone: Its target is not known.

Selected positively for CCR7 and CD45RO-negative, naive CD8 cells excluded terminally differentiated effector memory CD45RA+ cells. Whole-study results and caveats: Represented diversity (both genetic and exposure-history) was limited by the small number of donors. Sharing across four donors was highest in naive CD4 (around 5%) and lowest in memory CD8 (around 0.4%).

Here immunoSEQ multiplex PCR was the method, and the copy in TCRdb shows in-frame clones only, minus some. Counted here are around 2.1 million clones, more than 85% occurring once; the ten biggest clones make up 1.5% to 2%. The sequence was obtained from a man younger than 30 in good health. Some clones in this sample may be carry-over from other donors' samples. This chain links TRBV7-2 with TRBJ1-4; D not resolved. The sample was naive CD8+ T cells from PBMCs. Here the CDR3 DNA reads TGTGCCAGCAGCAAGCGGGGAGTAAGAGAAAAACTGTTTTTT. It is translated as CASSKRGVREKLFF.